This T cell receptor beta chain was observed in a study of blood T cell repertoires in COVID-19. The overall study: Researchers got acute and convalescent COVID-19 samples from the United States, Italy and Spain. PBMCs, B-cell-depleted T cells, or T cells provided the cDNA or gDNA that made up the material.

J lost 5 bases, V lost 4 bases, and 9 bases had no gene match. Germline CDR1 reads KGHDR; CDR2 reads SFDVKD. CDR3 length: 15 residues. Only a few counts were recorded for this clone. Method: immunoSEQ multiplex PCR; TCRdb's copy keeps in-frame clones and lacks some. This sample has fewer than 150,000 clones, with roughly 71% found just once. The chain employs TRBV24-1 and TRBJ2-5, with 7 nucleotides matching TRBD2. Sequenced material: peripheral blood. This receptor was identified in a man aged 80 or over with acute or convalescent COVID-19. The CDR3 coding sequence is TGTGCCACCAGTGAAAGGTGGAGGGGAGGGGAGACCCAGTACTTC. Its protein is CATSERWRGGETQYF.